This T cell receptor (beta chain) was recovered during a study of blood T cell repertoires in COVID-19. The data were produced by immunoSEQ multiplex PCR, yet TCRdb's version contains in-frame clones alone and is incomplete. The table has under 250,000 clones, approximately 85% seen once. CDR1 is SGHNT, CDR2 YYREEE, per germline (reference sequence). J gave up 0 bases and V 3 bases, and 8 bases lay outside the gene matches. The CDR3 consists of 16 residues. Participants were aged about 18 to 89 years from more than 20 US areas. The chain couples TRBV5-4 to TRBJ2-7; 8 nucleotides match TRBD2. What was sequenced was PBMCs or T cells enriched from blood (not recorded which). The source is a woman in her fifties or sixties with acute COVID-19. Written as DNA, the CDR3 is TGTGCCAGCAGCTCCCCTTGGAGCGGGGGCTCCTACGAGCAGTACTTC. Residues: CASSSPWSGGSYEQYF.